The 10 T cell receptor beta chains in this list originate from one sample, sequenced in a study of T cells in Graves' hyperthyroidism and ophthalmopathy. The source material, RNA transcripts, was used to amplify TCR beta CDR3 regions. TCR CDR3 underwent first-round RT-PCR with the HTBI primer set. MiXCR, run by TCRdb on the multiplex PCR reads, gives a single entry per CDR3 protein. The sample carries fewer than 350,000 distinct CDR3 sequences, around 18% recorded once. Sequenced input: blood. The receptors were gathered from a middle-aged woman with Graves' ophthalmopathy.

This clonotype showed up just a few times. The J gene is TRBJ1-2, the V gene TRBV28; no firm D call. The V end was cut by 5 bases, the J end by 0 bases, with 16 bases between. The CDR3 runs to 16 residues. Germline CDR1 is MDHEN and CDR2 is SYDVKM. Written as DNA, the CDR3 is TGTGCCAGCAGTCTGGACCCCCAGGCAGCTAACTATGGCTACACCTTC. Amino acid sequence: CASSLDPQAANYGYTF.

This clonotype showed up many times. The V and J genes are TRBV6-1 and TRBJ2-7; TRBD1 agrees at 8 bases. The V and J ends lost 7 bases and 3 bases, in that order; junction bases with no gene match: 8. Germline V gives CDR1 MNHNS, CDR2 SASEGT. The CDR3 is 14 residues long. The CDR3 is CASKERTGLYEQYF. In DNA, the CDR3 is TGTGCCAGCAAAGAGAGGACAGGGCTCTACGAGCAGTACTTC.

Many counts were recorded for this clonotype. The CDR3: CASSLRAREQYF. For the CDR3, the DNA is TGTGCCAGCAGTTTGAGGGCGAGAGAGCAGTACTTC. This rearrangement joins TRBV28 to TRBJ2-7; tentatively, D is TRBD2 (5 bases). There are 12 residues in the CDR3. CDR1 MDHEN and CDR2 SYDVKM come from the germline V gene. V dropped 3 bases and J dropped 7 bases, with 10 bases sitting between them.

This clonotype was observed at least ten times. This rearrangement joins TRBV30 to TRBJ1-1; TRBD1 matches at 8 bases. This CDR3 has 11 amino acids. J was trimmed by 8 bases and V by 5 bases; bases with no gene match: 4. Germline V gene sequence: CDR1 GTSNPN, CDR2 SVGIG (reference sequence). The DNA of the CDR3 is TGTGCCTGGGCGGGGGACAGGGAAGCTTTCTTT. Protein product: CAWAGDREAFF.

In its sample, this clonotype was seen many times. The V and J genes are TRBV6-1 and TRBJ1-2; 10 nucleotides agree with TRBD1. V trimming: 5 bases; J trimming: 5 bases; junction bases outside the gene matches: 8. Germline assignment: CDR1 MNHNS and CDR2 SASEGT. The CDR3 spans 15 residues. The CDR3 nucleotides are TGTGCCAGCAGTAGATCACGGGACAGGGGATATGGCTACACCTTC. It codes for CASSRSRDRGYGYTF.

This clonotype was observed a few times. The V call is TRBV3-1, the J call TRBJ1-1; D unresolved. CDR1 LGHDT and CDR2 YNNKEL come from the germline V gene (reference sequence). V was cut by 0 bases and J by 4 bases, with 24 bases left in between. This CDR3 is 19 amino acids long. Here the CDR3 reads CASSQERDPLRLLGTEAFF. The CDR3 DNA reads TGTGCCAGCAGCCAAGAAAGAGATCCGCTTAGGCTCTTGGGCACTGAAGCTTTCTTT. The entire variable domain, with the rest obtained from reference TRBV3-1 and TRBJ1-1, is as follows: DTAVSQTPKYLVTQMGNDKSIKCEQNLGHDTMYWYKQDSKKFLKIMFSYNNKELIINETVPNRFSPKSPDKAHLNLHINSLELGDSAVYFCASSQERDPLRLLGTEAFFGQGTRLTVV.

This clonotype was counted at least ten times. The J gene is TRBJ1-1, the V gene TRBV28, with D hard to call. In germline, CDR1 is MDHEN, CDR2 SYDVKM. Trimming removed 5 bases from V and 2 bases from J, with 12 bases in between. The CDR3 covers 14 residues. The CDR3 bases are TGTGCCAGCAGTCTCCAGCCCGACAACACTGAAGCTTTCTTT. Residues: CASSLQPDNTEAFF.

Comments on this clonotype: Just one base apart from a much larger clone, this may be a read error. Because it lacks the conserved phenylalanine or tryptophan at the end, this CDR3 is likely a read error. The rearrangement links TRBV20-1 to TRBJ2-2; 10 bases map to TRBD1. Germline V CDR1 and CDR2: DFQATT, SNEGSKA (reference sequence). This CDR3 comprises 16 residues. Trimming took 1 base from V and 3 from J; bases not matched to a gene: 5. Written as DNA, the CDR3 is TGCAGTGCTAGAGTCACGGACAGGGGGGACACCGGGGAGCTGTTTCTT. Translated, it gives CSARVTDRGDTGELFL.

The table lists this clonotype with many counts. This chain joins TRBV7-2 and TRBJ2-7; 9 bases are shared with TRBD2. J gave up 6 bases and V 6 bases, and 9 bases lay outside the gene matches. The CDR3 length is 14 residues. Germline lookup yields CDR1 SGHTA and CDR2 FQGNSA. CDR3 sequence reads: CASRKKGTSPEQYF. CDR3 in DNA: TGTGCCAGCAGAAAAAAGGGGACTAGCCCCGAGCAGTACTTC.

V is TRBV7-8 and J is TRBJ1-6; tentative D call: TRBD1 (5 bases). Germline lookup yields CDR1 SGHVS and CDR2 FQNEAQ. The CDR3 runs 16 residues. The V end lost 4 bases, the J end lost 10 bases, and 20 bases lay between the germline ends. The DNA of the CDR3 is TGTGCCAGCAGCTCACAGTCGGGGCAGGGCAACTCACCCCTCCACTTT. As protein: CASSSQSGQGNSPLHF.